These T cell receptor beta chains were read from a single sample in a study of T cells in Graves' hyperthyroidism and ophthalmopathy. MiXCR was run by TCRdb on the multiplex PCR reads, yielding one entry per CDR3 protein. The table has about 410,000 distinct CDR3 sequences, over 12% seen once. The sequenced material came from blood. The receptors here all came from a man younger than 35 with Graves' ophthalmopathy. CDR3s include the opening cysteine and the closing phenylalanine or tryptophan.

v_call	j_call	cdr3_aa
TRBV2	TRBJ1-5	CASSVQGAGNQPQHF
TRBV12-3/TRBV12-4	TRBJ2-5	CASSFQRSIQETQYF
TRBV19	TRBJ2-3	CASSIEGTDTQYF
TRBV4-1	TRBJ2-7	CASSRDDIYEQYF
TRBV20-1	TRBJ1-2	CSAPTENYGYTF
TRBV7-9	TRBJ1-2	CASTQRGQGAGGYTF
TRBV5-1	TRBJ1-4	CASSAGGGGATNEKLFF
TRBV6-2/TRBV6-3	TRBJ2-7	CASSPGGTASYEQYF
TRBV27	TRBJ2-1	CASSPLGLAGLTCNEQFF
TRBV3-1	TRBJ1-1	CASSQATGDTEAFF
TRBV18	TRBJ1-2	CASSPGGDGYTF
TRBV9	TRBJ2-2	CASSVAPGPLTGELFF
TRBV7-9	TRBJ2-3	CASSRQGDSRDTQYF
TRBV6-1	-	CASSEDRGLSYEQFF
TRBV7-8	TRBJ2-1	CASKGVQNEQFF
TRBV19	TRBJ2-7	CASTSGRGDEQYF
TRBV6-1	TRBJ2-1	CASSDTGGAYNEQFF
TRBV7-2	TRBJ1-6	CASSLAPSPLHF
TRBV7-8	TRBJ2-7	CASSLVAGTGYEQYF
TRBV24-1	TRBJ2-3	CAVGGTSTDTQYF
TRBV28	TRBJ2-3	CASRTTGGRTDTQYF
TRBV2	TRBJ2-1	CASSDLSGLAGGDNEQFF
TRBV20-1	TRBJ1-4	CSAPNRLGEKLFF
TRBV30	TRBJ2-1	CAWSVNNEQFF
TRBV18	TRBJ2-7	CASSFWVGQTYEQYF